The sequence of this TCR beta chain was determined in a study of OX40 agonist ivuxolimab in advanced cancers. V was clipped by 5 bases and J by 5 bases, with 18 bases between them. CDR3 length: 15 amino acids. The germline gives CDR1 SGHAT, CDR2 FQNNGV. Method: immunoSEQ multiplex PCR; TCRdb's copy keeps in-frame clones and lacks some. The table records tens of thousands of clones, roughly four fifths of them present only once. The rearrangement uses TRBV11-2 and TRBJ2-5; a weak D match, TRBD1 (5 bases). Sequences were derived from CD4+ or CD8+ T cells sorted from blood, sampled in a trial of the OX40 agonist ivuxolimab. This clonotype was obtained from an adult with an advanced solid tumor such as melanoma, head and neck, liver or kidney cancer. The CDR3 DNA follows: TGTGCCAGCAGCAAGGCTGGGGCCCCCGAGGAGACCCAGTACTTC. Its translation is CASSKAGAPEETQYF.